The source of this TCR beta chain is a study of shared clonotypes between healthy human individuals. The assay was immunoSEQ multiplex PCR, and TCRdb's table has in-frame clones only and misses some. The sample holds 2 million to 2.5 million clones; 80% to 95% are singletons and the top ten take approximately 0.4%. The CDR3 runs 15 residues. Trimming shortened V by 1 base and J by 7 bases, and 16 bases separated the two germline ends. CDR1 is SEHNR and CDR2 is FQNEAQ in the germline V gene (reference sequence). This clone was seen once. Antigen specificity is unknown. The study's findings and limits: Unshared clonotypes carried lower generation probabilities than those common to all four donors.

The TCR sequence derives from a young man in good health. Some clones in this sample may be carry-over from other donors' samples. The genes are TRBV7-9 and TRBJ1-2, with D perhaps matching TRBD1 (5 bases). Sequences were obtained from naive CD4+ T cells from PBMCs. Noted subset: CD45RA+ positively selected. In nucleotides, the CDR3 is TGTGCCAGCAGCTTAGGTGCAGGCGTGGACATTGGCTACACCTTC. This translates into CASSLGAGVDIGYTF.